This record concerns one TCR beta chain sequence. What it binds is unknown. The data originate from a study of shared clonotypes between healthy human individuals. The study, taken as a whole, reports: The four-donor shared clonotypes exceeded non-shared clonotypes in generation probability, with non-shared ones scoring lower.

Trimming removed 3 bases at V and 4 bases at J, with 15 bases between. The length of the CDR3 is 15 residues. CDR1 and CDR2 (germline): MNHNS, SASEGT. Nashville, Tennessee was home to all donors, who were Caucasian adults. Both subsets, CD45RA+ naive and CD45RA-negative memory, were split from the CD4+ cells. Sequencing was performed with immunoSEQ multiplex PCR; in TCRdb, only in-frame clones are kept and a portion is missing. Of around 1,000,000 clones in the sample, around 77% were seen once. The clonotype originates from a man aged 18 to 29 in good health. Some clones in this sample may be carry-over from other donors' samples. V gene TRBV6-1 combines with J gene TRBJ1-1; D uncertain. Material: memory CD4+ T cells from PBMCs. Subset: CD45RA-negative fraction. CDR3 coding DNA: TGTGCCAGCAGTGAGATCGTAACAGTAAGCACTGAAGCTTTCTTT. It specifies CASSEIVTVSTEAFF.